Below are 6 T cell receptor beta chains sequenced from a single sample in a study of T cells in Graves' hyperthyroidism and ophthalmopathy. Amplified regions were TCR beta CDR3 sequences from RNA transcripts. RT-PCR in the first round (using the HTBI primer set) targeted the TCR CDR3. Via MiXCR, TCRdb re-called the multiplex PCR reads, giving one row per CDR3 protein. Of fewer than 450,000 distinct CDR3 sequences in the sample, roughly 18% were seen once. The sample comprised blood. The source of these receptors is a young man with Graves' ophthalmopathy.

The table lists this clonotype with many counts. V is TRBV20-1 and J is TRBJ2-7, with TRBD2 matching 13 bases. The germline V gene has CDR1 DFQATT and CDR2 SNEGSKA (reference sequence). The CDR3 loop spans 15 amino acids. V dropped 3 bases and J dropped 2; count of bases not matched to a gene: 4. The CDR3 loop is CSARATSGGAYEQYF. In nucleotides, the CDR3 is TGCAGTGCTAGGGCTACTAGCGGGGGGGCCTACGAGCAGTACTTC.

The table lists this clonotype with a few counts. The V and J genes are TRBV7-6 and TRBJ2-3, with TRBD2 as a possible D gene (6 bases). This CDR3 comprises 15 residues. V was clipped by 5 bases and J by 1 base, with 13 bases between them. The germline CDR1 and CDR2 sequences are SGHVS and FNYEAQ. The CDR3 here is CASSPGGGGTDTQYF. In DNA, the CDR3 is TGTGCCAGCAGCCCAGGAGGCGGGGGCACAGATACGCAGTATTTT.

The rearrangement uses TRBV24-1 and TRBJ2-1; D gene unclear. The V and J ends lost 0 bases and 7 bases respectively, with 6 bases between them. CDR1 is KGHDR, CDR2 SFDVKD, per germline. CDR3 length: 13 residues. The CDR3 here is CATSDLGGNEQFF. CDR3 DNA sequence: TGTGCCACCAGTGATTTGGGTGGGAATGAGCAGTTCTTC.

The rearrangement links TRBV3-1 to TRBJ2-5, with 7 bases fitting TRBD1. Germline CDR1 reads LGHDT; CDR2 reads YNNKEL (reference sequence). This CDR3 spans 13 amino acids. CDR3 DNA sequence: TGTACCAACAGCCAAGGGACAGAAGAGACCCAGTACTTC. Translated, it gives CTNSQGTEETQYF.

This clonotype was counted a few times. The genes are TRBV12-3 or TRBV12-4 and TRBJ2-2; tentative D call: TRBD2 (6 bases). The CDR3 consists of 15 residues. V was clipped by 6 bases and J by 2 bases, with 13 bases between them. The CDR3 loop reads CASRRAGTNTGELFF. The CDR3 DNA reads TGTGCCAGCAGGAGGGCCGGGACTAACACCGGGGAGCTGTTTTTT.

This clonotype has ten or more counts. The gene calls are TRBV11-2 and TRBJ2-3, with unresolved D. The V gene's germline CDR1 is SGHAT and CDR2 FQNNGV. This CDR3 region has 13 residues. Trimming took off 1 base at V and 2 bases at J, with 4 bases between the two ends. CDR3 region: CASSLAFTDTQYF. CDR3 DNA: TGTGCCAGCAGCTTAGCCTTCACAGATACGCAGTATTTT.